The TCR beta chain described here comes from a study of cytomegalovirus exposure and HLA in healthy donors (dated by TCRdb to the late 2010s). Background for the entire study: In an earlier analysis of some 550 of the donors, 250 to 350 Gb of sequence data and 95 million to 130 million unique TCR beta sequences from some 170 million T cells were reported. About 280 gigabases of sequencing data and approximately 93 million unique TCR sequences were included in an early release covering about 700 HLA-typed donors. Among the roughly 370 genotyped donors, around 81% belonged to the genetic ancestry cluster associated with self-reported Caucasian donors. The study was designed to test whether signatures of past pathogen exposure could be identified by cataloging public T cell receptors. The T cell repertoires of some 670 subjects were profiled by immunosequencing and related to cytomegalovirus serostatus. Besides the first cohort of 500 to 700 subjects, a separate validation cohort made up of over 100 different subjects was used. The study combined high-throughput TCR immunosequencing, statistical association of individual TCRs with disease status, and machine learning to predict cytomegalovirus infection status. To study patterns of TCR occurrence, a later analysis re-analyzed previously published TCR beta repertoires from just over 650 donors and added high-resolution HLA genotyping. Rather than drawing on any new phenotypic data, the later analysis identified candidate immune exposures from TCR beta sequences and the way those sequences occurred across donors. An earlier analysis of 587 of the donors used high-throughput TCR beta sequencing to judge whether each TCR beta V gene segment behaved as functional or pseudogenic. Donor age, sex, ethnicity and CMV serostatus were compiled alongside the repertoire data. A later genetic analysis took genome-wide SNP genotypes for about 65% of the 666 donors and used that subset as a discovery cohort. All discovery cohort repertoires had been generated using a single sequencing platform. HLA typing included class I and class II loci at four-digit resolution. Typing coverage varied by locus: 629-630 donors for A, B, C, DRB1 and DQB1; approximately 560 for DQA1; approximately 610 for DPA1; roughly 470 for DPB1. Because of strong linkage in the cohort, roughly five DR-DQ haplotypes were treated as single units for association and clustering. Among roughly 400 genotyped donors of the cohort, an average of about 240,000 unique TCR beta nucleotide sequences was sequenced per donor, of which about 19% were non-productive.

Turning to this clone: Its antigen is not yet known. Per-nucleotide qualities are absent, and no much larger clonotype sits a single base away.

The paper's findings and limits, for the study overall: It was suggested by the authors that the approach could potentially be generalized to other disease states and immunological phenotypes. According to a later genetic analysis, donors in an Asian-associated ancestry cluster had fewer N-insertions in productive TCRs than the approximately 630-donor mean. The only immune exposure information available for the cohort was CMV serostatus. Linkage disequilibrium might explain the correlated functional status among segregating V segments, but an unknown experimental factor could not be excluded. Most TCR sequences were observed very rarely across donors, whereas some public TCRs were present in many individuals. A later analysis found that most CMV-associated TCR beta chains appeared HLA-restricted, with HLA associations seemingly driven largely by CMV exposure. Because counts were too low, approximately 18 rarely observed V segments, including chromosome 9 orphons, were excluded from the earlier analysis of 587 of the donors. A further reported finding was that TCR beta sequences accurately predicted the HLA-A and HLA-B alleles for most subjects in the first cohort. Presence/absence analyses assumed roughly uniform sequencing depth across donors, an assumption that may not hold. In a later analysis, 16,951 TCR beta sequences were associated with specific HLA alleles at a false discovery rate of 0.05. HLA typing was unavailable for some donors at each locus, so association tests used only the typed subset. A few of the identified cytomegalovirus-associated TCR beta chains were confirmed in vitro to be specific for cytomegalovirus antigens. Some IMGT-functional V segments, including TRBV6-2 and TRBV6-3, could not be told apart with the 87-base-pair reads, so those segments were excluded. In an earlier analysis of more than 500 of the donors, most TCR beta V segments appeared in productive rearrangements about 90% or about 30% of the time, broadly matching IMGT annotations. According to a later analysis, parvovirus B19, influenza, CMV and Epstein-Barr virus appeared linked to several top co-occurrence clusters. When HLA alleles, especially DR and DQ, strongly co-occurred, TCR associations were difficult to assign to individual alleles. Cytomegalovirus status was reported to be diagnosed by the classifier with high specificity and sensitivity in both the original and validation cohorts. A later genetic analysis associated a missense DCLRE1C variant with V-gene and J-gene trimming of TCR beta chains, and an independent cohort replicated the association. Only TCR beta chains were sequenced in this cohort, and the absence of alpha or paired-chain data limited detectable features. A cluster of highly shared sequence variants was judged likely to represent a technical artifact of the sequencing pipeline. In a later analysis, HLA-associated TCR beta chains were found to be more clonally expanded and to have lower generation probabilities than equally common non-associated chains. According to a later analysis, TCR association rates differed among HLA loci, with DRB1 alleles showing the most associated TCRs and HLA-C alleles showing the fewest. The study listed 164 TCR beta chains as associated with cytomegalovirus.

The cohort comprised 550 to 700 healthy bone marrow donors. At the time of sampling, all cohort members were nominally healthy, though unrecorded immune exposures were likely present. The donor was CMV seronegative and was included in the group of about 400 seronegative cohort members. Each donor provided a peripheral blood sample, and peripheral blood mononuclear cells were used for TCR beta sequencing. The Qiagen DNeasy Blood Extraction Kit was used to extract genomic DNA from the blood cell samples. Unmatched junction bases come to 4, with V trimmed by 3 bases and J by 9 bases. CDR1 SGDLS and CDR2 YYNGEE are derived from the germline V gene. The CDR3 spans 12 residues, from the cysteine through the phenylalanine. Only CDR3 DNA remains: 36 bases, in frame from the first base. Libraries were prepared through the immunoSEQ multiplex PCR assay. A mixture of 60 forward primers for TCR Vbeta segments and 13 reverse primers for TCR Jbeta segments was used in the multiplex PCR. Amplification of the CDR3 region of rearranged TCR beta genes was performed with a multiplex PCR assay on genomic DNA. Amplified TCR beta libraries were sequenced as 87-base-pair reads on the Illumina HiSeq System. From the authors' description of their analysis: Across the 640 or so repertoires, a later analysis counted tens of millions of unique TCR beta chains, around 11 million of which were shared by at least two donors. To remove PCR and sequencing errors, raw reads were error-corrected and collapsed into unique sequences using a nearest-neighbor algorithm that merged closely related sequences. Alignment of CDR3 sequences to IMGT reference sequences was used to assign V, D and J gene segments. For a sequence to be retained, a match of at least six nucleotides was required to both a V gene segment and a J gene segment. A rearrangement was called productive if the CDR3 had no stop codons and remained in frame with V and J, and every other rearrangement was called non-productive. CDR3 was defined according to IMGT convention as the region running from the second conserved V-encoded cysteine to the conserved J-encoded phenylalanine. Sequences without an unambiguous match to a single V gene segment were excluded from the earlier analysis of over 500 of the donors. In an earlier analysis of some 590 of the donors, a V segment was called functional when productive rearrangements were above 56.7%, and segregating when the standard deviation between donors exceeded 5%. A statistical classification framework was developed to diagnose cytomegalovirus status using the catalog of TCR beta chain sequences. In a later analysis, TCR nucleotide sequences were compared against IMGT/GENE-DB human TR gene sequences so that V and J genes could be assigned. A later analysis assigned CDR3 sequences and most-parsimonious VDJ recombination scenarios with the TCRdist pipeline. In a later analysis, each TCR beta chain was defined by its CDR3 amino acid sequence together with its V-gene family, and reads without a unique V-gene family were excluded. As a way to deal with suspected cross-contamination and a sequencing artifact, a later analysis dropped nearly 600 nucleotide sequences that were highly shared and had low generation probability. A later analysis calculated a clonal expansion index for each public chain from normalized within-repertoire ranks of inferred template counts. Generation probabilities in a later analysis came from a VDJ recombination model fitted to out-of-frame rearrangements, and those results were checked against IGoR. In a later analysis, hypergeometric tests were used to score TCR-TCR, TCR-HLA and TCR-CMV co-occurrence, with a repertoire-size bias correction applied to TCR pairs. To estimate false discovery rates, a later analysis permuted the HLA or CMV assignments 20 times. In a later analysis, co-occurring TCRs were grouped with DBSCAN, and TCRdist sequence similarity was added when clustering was performed within HLA-allele-positive subsets. Repertoires with fewer than 30,000 or more than 120,000 public chains, plus five repertoires with anomalous nucleotide sharing, were excluded from co-occurrence clustering. The source is immuneACCESS, and TCRdb retained only in-frame sequences with V and J called. Part of the clones is not carried over; for the studies checked, unresolved V genes explain less than half of this, and the remainder is unexplained. Clone size and V and J calls were adopted from that table, with D and trimming inferred from the DNA. This sample has about 220,000 clones in its table, and 80% to 85% of those were observed once. The ten biggest clones cover roughly 0.7% of the sample.

The sequence links TRBV9 to TRBJ2-7, and TRBD1 matches 9 of the central bases. The sample consisted of PBMCs. This sequence originates from a boy between 2 and 10 years old in good health and CMV-seronegative. CDR3 sequence: CASSEGQGSQYF. The nucleotide sequence is TGTGCCAGCAGCGAAGGACAGGGGTCGCAGTACTTC. The variable domain in full, with residues beyond the CDR3 obtained from the reference TRBV9 and TRBJ2-7 genes, is DSGVTQTPKHLITATGQRVTLRCSPRSGDLSVYWYQQSLDQGLQFLIQYYNGEERAKGNILERFSAQQFPDLHSELNLSSLELGDSALYFCASSEGQGSQYFGPGTRLTVT.